This T cell receptor beta chain was captured in a study of T cell repertoires in cytomegalovirus infection. Looking at the study overall: CMV epitopes that were recently identified and HLA-C-restricted were used alongside well-studied HLA-B-restricted ones.

TCRdb ran MiXCR on the reads and lists one entry per CDR3 protein. The top ten clones hold 9.5% to 15% of a sample with 800,000 to 950,000 distinct CDR3 sequences, 30% to 35% of them seen once. Comment on this clonotype: Antigen: not known.

The sample was cultured CD8+ T cells from PBMCs, taken from culture after CMV antigen stimulation. The sequence derives from a human donor in good health (CMV status not recorded). Some clones in this sample may be carry-over from other donors' samples.

The CDR3 is CASSLPLGGKEQFF. The CDR3 DNA reads TGTGCCAGCAGTTTACCCTTGGGAGGGAAGGAGCAGTTCTTC. V and J are TRBV11-3 and TRBJ2-1; 7 bases are a match to TRBD2. Per germline, CDR1 SGHNT and CDR2 YENEEA. CDR3 length equals 14 residues. The V and J ends lost 6 bases and 10 bases, in that order; junction bases with no gene match: 12. Combining the CDR3 with reference TRBV11-3 and TRBJ2-1 gives the whole variable domain EAGVVQSPRYKIIEKKQPVAFWCNPISGHNTLYWYLQNLGQGPELLIRYENEEAVDDSQLPKDRFSAERLKGVDSTLKIQPAELGDSAVYLCASSLPLGGKEQFFGPGTRLTVL.